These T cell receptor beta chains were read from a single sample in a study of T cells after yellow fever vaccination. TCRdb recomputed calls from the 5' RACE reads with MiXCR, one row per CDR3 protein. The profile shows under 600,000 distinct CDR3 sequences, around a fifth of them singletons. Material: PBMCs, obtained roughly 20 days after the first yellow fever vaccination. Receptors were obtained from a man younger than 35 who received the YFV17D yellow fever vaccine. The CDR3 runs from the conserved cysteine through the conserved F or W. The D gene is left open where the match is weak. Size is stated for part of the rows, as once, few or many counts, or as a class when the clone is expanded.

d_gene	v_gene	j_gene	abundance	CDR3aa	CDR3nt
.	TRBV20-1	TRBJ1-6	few	CSASGREPYNSPLHF	TGCAGTGCTAGTGGGAGGGAACCATATAATTCACCCCTCCACTTT
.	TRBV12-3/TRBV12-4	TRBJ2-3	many	CASSFGSTDTQYF	TGTGCCAGCAGCTTTGGTTCCACGGATACGCAGTATTTT
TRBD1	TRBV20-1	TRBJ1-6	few	CSAESRGNSPLHF	TGCAGTGCAGAGAGCAGGGGGAATTCACCCCTCCACTTT
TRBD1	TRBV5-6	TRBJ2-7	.	CASSFGQGMVYEQYF	TGTGCCAGCAGCTTTGGACAGGGGATGGTATACGAGCAGTACTTC
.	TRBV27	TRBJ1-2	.	CASSQDTRQARKRGYTF	TGTGCCAGCAGCCAAGATACCCGGCAGGCCCGAAAGCGGGGCTACACCTTC
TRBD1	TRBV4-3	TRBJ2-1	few	CASSQVRQGANEQFF	TGCGCCAGCAGCCAAGTTCGACAGGGGGCCAATGAGCAGTTCTTC
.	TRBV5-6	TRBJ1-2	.	CASSLGGLGHGYTF	TGTGCCAGCAGCTTGGGCGGGCTCGGACATGGCTACACCTTC
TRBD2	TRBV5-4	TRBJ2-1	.	CASHPGTSGYNEQFF	TGTGCCAGCCACCCCGGGACTAGCGGCTACAATGAGCAGTTCTTC
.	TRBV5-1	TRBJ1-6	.	CASSSYGGRSNSPLHF	TGCGCCAGCAGCTCGTACGGGGGAAGGAGTAATTCACCCCTCCACTTT
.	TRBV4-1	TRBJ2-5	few	CASSPTVDFQETQYF	TGCGCCAGCAGCCCAACCGTAGACTTCCAAGAGACCCAGTACTTC
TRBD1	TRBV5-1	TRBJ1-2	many	CASSSGQGLEGYTF	TGCGCCAGCAGCTCCGGACAGGGGCTAGAAGGCTACACCTTC
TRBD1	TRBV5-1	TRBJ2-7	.	CASSDGQGAYEQYF	TGCGCCAGCAGCGATGGACAGGGTGCCTACGAGCAGTACTTC
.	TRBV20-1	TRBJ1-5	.	CSSRRGGRDQPQHF	TGCAGTTCGCGTCGGGGAGGGCGGGATCAGCCCCAGCATTTT
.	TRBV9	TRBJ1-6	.	CASSAGRLEGSPLHF	TGTGCCAGCAGCGCCGGGAGGCTAGAAGGGTCACCCCTCCACTTT
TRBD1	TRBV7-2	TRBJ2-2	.	CASSLRTGSAGELFF	TGTGCCAGCAGCTTAAGGACAGGGAGCGCCGGGGAGCTGTTTTTT
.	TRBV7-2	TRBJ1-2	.	CASSLGREVGYTF	TGTGCCAGCAGCTTAGGCAGGGAGGTCGGCTACACCTTC
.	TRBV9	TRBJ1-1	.	CASSVGVRGTDTEAFF	TGTGCCAGCAGCGTAGGGGTGAGGGGAACGGACACTGAAGCTTTCTTT
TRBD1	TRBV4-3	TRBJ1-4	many	CASSQPVWTGGEKSNEKLFF	TGCGCCAGCAGCCAACCCGTTTGGACAGGGGGCGAGAAATCTAATGAAAAACTGTTTTTT
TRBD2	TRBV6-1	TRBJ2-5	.	CASRTRGSARWQETQYF	TGTGCCAGCAGGACGCGGGGGTCGGCAAGGTGGCAAGAGACCCAGTACTTC
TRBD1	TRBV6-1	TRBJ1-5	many	CASSPGQGLTQPQHF	TGTGCCAGCAGCCCGGGACAGGGTTTGACTCAGCCCCAGCATTTT
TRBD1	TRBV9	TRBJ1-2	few	CASSVNPTGEGYTF	TGTGCCAGCAGCGTAAACCCGACAGGGGAAGGCTACACCTTC
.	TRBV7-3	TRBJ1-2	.	CASSLSVGEEVDGYTF	TGTGCCAGCAGCTTAAGCGTTGGGGAGGAAGTGGATGGCTACACCTTC
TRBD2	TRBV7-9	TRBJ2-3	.	CASTRGGDSTDTQYF	TGTGCCAGCACCCGGGGGGGCGATAGCACAGATACGCAGTATTTT
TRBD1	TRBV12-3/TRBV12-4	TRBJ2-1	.	CASSEPMGQGTLNEQFF	TGTGCCAGCAGCGAACCTATGGGACAGGGTACTCTAAATGAGCAGTTCTTC
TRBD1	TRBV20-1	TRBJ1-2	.	CSAGKRTGGGYTF	TGCAGTGCTGGTAAAAGGACAGGGGGAGGCTACACCTTC
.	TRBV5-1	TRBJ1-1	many	CASSSQGGSTEAFF	TGCGCCAGCAGCTCGCAAGGGGGGAGCACTGAAGCTTTCTTT
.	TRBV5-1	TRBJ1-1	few	CASSSTLQGTLGGKAFF	TGCGCCAGCAGCTCAACCCTTCAGGGGACTCTGGGAGGCAAAGCTTTCTTT
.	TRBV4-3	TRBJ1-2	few	CASSRFREAGYTF	TGCGCCAGCAGCCGGTTCAGGGAGGCTGGCTACACCTTC
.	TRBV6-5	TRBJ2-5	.	CASSYSVLESGRETQYF	TGTGCCAGCAGTTACTCGGTTCTCGAGTCGGGTAGAGAGACCCAGTACTTC
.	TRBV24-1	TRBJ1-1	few	CATSDFEGFSTEAFF	TGTGCCACCAGTGATTTCGAGGGCTTTAGCACTGAAGCTTTCTTT
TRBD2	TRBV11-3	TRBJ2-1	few	CASSLGLAVNEQFF	TGTGCCAGCAGCTTGGGACTAGCGGTTAATGAGCAGTTCTTC
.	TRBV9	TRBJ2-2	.	CASSVATDALTGELFF	TGTGCCAGCAGCGTAGCCACAGACGCCCTCACCGGGGAGCTGTTTTTT
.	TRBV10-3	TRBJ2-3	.	CAISESRGAVDTQYF	TGTGCCATCAGTGAGTCACGGGGGGCAGTAGATACGCAGTATTTT
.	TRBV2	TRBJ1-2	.	CASSEARGQASGYTF	TGTGCCAGCAGTGAGGCTAGGGGACAAGCTTCCGGCTACACCTTC
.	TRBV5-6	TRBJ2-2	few	CASSLNPSRPGELFF	TGTGCCAGCAGCTTGAATCCTTCGAGGCCCGGGGAGCTGTTTTTT
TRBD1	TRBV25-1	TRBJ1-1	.	CASRRTGGGNTEAFF	TGTGCCAGCAGAAGGACAGGAGGGGGGAACACTGAAGCTTTCTTT
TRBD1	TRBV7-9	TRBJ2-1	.	CASSSLDRADNEQFF	TGTGCCAGCAGCTCTCTGGACAGGGCGGACAATGAGCAGTTCTTC
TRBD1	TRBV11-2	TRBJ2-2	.	CASSLVLTGAGELFF	TGTGCCAGCAGCTTAGTTCTGACAGGGGCCGGGGAGCTGTTTTTT
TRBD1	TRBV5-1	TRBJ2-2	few	CASLPAPRGIGELFF	TGCGCCAGCCTCCCCGCGCCCAGGGGGATCGGGGAGCTGTTTTTT
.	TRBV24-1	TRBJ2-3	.	CATSDRGATDTQYF	TGTGCCACCAGTGACCGAGGGGCGACAGATACGCAGTATTTT
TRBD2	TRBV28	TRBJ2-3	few	CASSFLAGYSSTDTQYF	TGTGCCAGCAGTTTCCTAGCGGGGTATTCTAGCACAGATACGCAGTATTTT
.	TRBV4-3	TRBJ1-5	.	CASSYAYRDPFEPQHF	TGCGCCAGCAGCTATGCATACAGAGACCCCTTTGAACCCCAGCATTTT
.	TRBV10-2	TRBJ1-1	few	CASNGVMNTEAFF	TGCGCCAGCAATGGGGTAATGAACACTGAAGCTTTCTTT
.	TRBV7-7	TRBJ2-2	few	CASSLDLGQGYTGELFF	TGTGCCAGCAGCTTAGACCTCGGGCAGGGGTACACCGGGGAGCTGTTTTTT
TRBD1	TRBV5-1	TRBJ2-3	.	CASSVDRATDAQYF	TGCGCCAGCAGCGTGGACAGGGCCACAGATGCGCAGTATTTT
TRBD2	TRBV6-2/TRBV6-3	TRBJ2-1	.	CAIRASGGHYNEQFF	TGTGCCATACGGGCTAGCGGGGGGCACTACAATGAGCAGTTCTTC
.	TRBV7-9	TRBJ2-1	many	CASNPVGGVAYNEQFF	TGTGCCAGCAACCCCGTGGGGGGCGTAGCCTACAATGAGCAGTTCTTC
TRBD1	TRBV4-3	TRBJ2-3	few	CASSQEPEGAAQYF	TGCGCCAGCAGCCAGGAGCCAGAGGGGGCCGCGCAGTATTTT